One T cell receptor beta chain is described in this entry. Its antigen is as yet unknown. The germline gives CDR1 MGHRA, CDR2 YSYEKL. Trimming took off 1 base at V and 3 bases at J, with 3 bases between the two ends. The CDR3 has 13 amino acids. Measured with immunoSEQ multiplex PCR; TCRdb has only the in-frame clones, and not every one. In the table there are roughly 100,000 clones, approximately 93% of which are singletons. These data are taken from a study of graft-versus-host responses after intestinal transplantation. The wider study: Recipients obtained multivisceral, liver-intestinal, or isolated intestinal transplants.

Overall study results and limits: GvH clone levels peaked in circulation, and this peak was associated with early post-transplant HvG declines. Recipient marrow contained GvH clones, some of which appeared first in ileum or blood.

This chain joins TRBV4-1 and TRBJ2-2; D gene ambiguous. The sample was unstimulated CD8+ T cells sorted from spleen or lymph node cells, taken before intestinal transplant. The source is a human donor who received an intestinal transplant. CDR3 DNA sequence: TGCGCCAGCAGCCAAGCCTACACCGGGGAGCTGTTTTTT. It specifies CASSQAYTGELFF.